Described below is a single TCR beta chain sequence and its context. Between the trimmed V and J ends, which lost 5 bases and 0 bases, there was a span of 13 bases. CDR1 SGHTA and CDR2 FQGTGA come from the germline V gene. This CDR3 region has 16 residues. Repertoires were generated with immunoSEQ multiplex PCR, while TCRdb's copy carries only in-frame clones and drops some. Altogether roughly 140,000 clones are present, under 85% being singletons, with the ten largest covering roughly 9.8%. This entry comes from a study of PD-1 blockade in classical Hodgkin lymphoma. Each patient's relapse followed autologous stem cell transplantation, and brentuximab vedotin exposure varied.

Sequencing used peripheral blood mononuclear cells (PBMCs), obtained before the second cycle of nivolumab. The chain joins TRBV7-3 to TRBJ2-2; possibly TRBD1 for D (5 bases). The receptor's source is a human donor with classical Hodgkin lymphoma. CDR3 coding DNA: TGTGCCAGCAGCAGGACGACAGTGACGAACACCGGGGAGCTGTTTTTT. Encoded protein: CASSRTTVTNTGELFF.